This TCR beta chain was recovered during a study of T cell changes during pregnancy in multiple sclerosis. Some clones are missing from TCRdb's copy, which holds only in-frame ones; the method was immunoSEQ multiplex PCR. The table records 70,000 to 100,000 clones, 80% to 95% of them present only once. The CDR3 totals 17 residues. CDR1 LNHDA and CDR2 SQIVND come from the germline V gene (reference sequence). Deletions cut 3 bases from V and 2 bases from J, with 19 bases between. The rearrangement uses TRBV19 and TRBJ2-5, with a possible D match to TRBD1 (5 bases). The sequence came from a female donor with multiple sclerosis, enrolled in a pregnancy study. The specimen comprised peripheral blood, sampled in the first trimester of pregnancy. CDR3 in DNA: TGTGCCAGTAGTATCTTGGGGCAGACAGACCTTCAAGAGACCCAGTACTTC. Its protein product is CASSILGQTDLQETQYF.